The 14 T cell receptor beta chains reported below all come from one sample, sequenced in a study of human T cells and chemical hapten exposure. This sample's time point: healthy volunteer bleed at 2 weeks. It was unfractionated whole blood from which total RNA was extracted. TCRdb reanalysed the RACE reads using MiXCR and keeps one entry per CDR3 protein. Of 130,000 or so distinct CDR3 sequences in the sample, roughly 9.5% were seen once. Sequencing used whole blood. These receptors came from a male donor in good health. Some clones in this sample may be carry-over from other donors' samples.

This rearrangement joins TRBV7-2 to TRBJ2-2; D may correspond to TRBD1 or TRBD2 (6 bases each). Trimming took off 5 bases at V and 3 bases at J, with 22 bases between the two ends. The CDR3 runs 18 residues. Germline V gives CDR1 SGHTA, CDR2 FQGNSA. CDR3 protein: CASSGGRVFGEYTGELFF. Written as DNA, the CDR3 is TGTGCCAGCAGCGGGGGGCGCGTCTTCGGGGAGTACACCGGGGAGCTGTTTTTT.

This clonotype was seen more than once but under ten times. The chain joins TRBV20-1 to TRBJ2-1; 11 nucleotides match TRBD2. Germline CDR1 reads DFQATT; CDR2 reads SNEGSKA (reference sequence). The CDR3 has 16 amino acids. V shed 0 bases, J shed 2 bases, and the junction held 3 bases outside the gene matches. In nucleotides, the CDR3 is TGCAGTGCTAGAGATACTAGCGGGGGCCCCTACAATGAGCAGTTCTTC. Translating gives CSARDTSGGPYNEQFF.

The rearrangement joins TRBV7-7 to TRBJ1-3; tentative D call: TRBD1 (6 bases). This CDR3 contains 13 residues. With 4 bases removed from V and 4 bases from J, the gap between germline ends came to 8 bases. Germline CDR1 reads SSHAT; CDR2 reads FNYEAQ (reference sequence). The CDR3 sequence is CASSSDRGNTIYF. As DNA, the CDR3 is TGTGCCAGCAGCTCCGACAGGGGAAACACCATATATTTT.

This clonotype was observed many times. V usage is TRBV6-4 and J usage is TRBJ2-2; 7 bases match TRBD1. The CDR3 length is 14 residues. V was clipped by 8 bases and J by 3 bases; unmatched bases: 6. Per the germline V gene, CDR1 is MRHNA and CDR2 is SNTAGT. The CDR3 reads CASSDRADTGELFF. In DNA, the CDR3 is TGTGCCAGCTCCGACAGGGCCGACACCGGGGAGCTGTTTTTT.

This clonotype was seen a few times. V is TRBV6-5 and J is TRBJ2-7, with TRBD2 matching 10 bases. After removal of 0 bases from V and 3 bases from J, the junction contained 5 bases not matched to a gene. Looked up from germline, CDR1 is MNHEY and CDR2 is SVGAGI. CDR3 size: 16 residues. The CDR3 here is CASSYSASGGLYEQYF. CDR3 coding DNA: TGTGCCAGCAGTTACTCGGCTAGCGGGGGTCTCTACGAGCAGTACTTC.

This clonotype was counted a few times. The CDR3 protein is CASSQVGGLNYGYTF. DNA for the CDR3: TGTGCCAGCAGCCAAGTGGGCGGTCTAAACTATGGCTACACCTTC. The chain joins TRBV3-1 to TRBJ1-2; no reliable D call. Trimming left V 1 base short and J 2 bases short, with 11 bases between. The CDR3 contains 15 residues. Germline V CDR1 and CDR2: LGHDT, YNNKEL (reference sequence).

The J gene is TRBJ2-3, the V gene TRBV7-9, with TRBD2 matching 8 bases. V shed 6 bases and J 7 bases; nucleotides not matched to a gene: 12. The V gene's germline CDR1 is SEHNR and CDR2 FQNEAQ (reference sequence). The CDR3 is 15 residues long. CDR3 sequence (DNA): TGTGCCAGCAGTCTAATGGCGGGAGGAATGAATACGCAGTATTTT. This encodes CASSLMAGGMNTQYF.

This clonotype turned up a few times. The gene calls are TRBV7-8 and TRBJ2-3; D is ambiguous. The CDR3 contains 14 residues. Trimming shortened V by 5 bases and J by 0 bases, and 9 bases separated the two germline ends. CDR1 is SGHVS and CDR2 is FQNEAQ in the germline V gene. Written as DNA, the CDR3 is TGTGCCAGCAGCCCCAGTTGGAGCACAGATACGCAGTATTTT. Residues: CASSPSWSTDTQYF.

The chain links TRBV11-3 to TRBJ2-5; possible D gene TRBD2, 5 bases. Germline CDR1 reads SGHNT; CDR2 reads YENEEA. The ends were cut back, 2 bases at V and 4 bases at J, with 17 bases in the middle. This CDR3 has 16 amino acids. The CDR3 DNA reads as TGTGCCAGCAGCTTAAACTCTCTATCTGGAGGAGAGACCCAGTACTTC. Translated, it gives CASSLNSLSGGETQYF.

The chain uses TRBV16 and TRBJ2-7; D possibly corresponds to TRBD2 (6 bases). This CDR3 is built from 15 residues. V lost 2 bases and J 4 bases, leaving 15 bases between the germline ends. In germline, CDR1 is KGHSY, CDR2 FQNENV. The CDR3 protein is CASSQGGAREYEQYF. The CDR3 coding sequence is TGTGCCAGCAGCCAAGGAGGGGCTCGCGAATACGAGCAGTACTTC.

This clonotype was detected ten times or more. The chain is built from TRBV12-3 or TRBV12-4 and TRBJ2-7; D is unresolved. The CDR3 runs 13 residues. V lost 6 bases and J 4 bases, leaving 13 bases between the germline ends. CDR3 sequence: CASSQTPIYEQYF. As DNA, the CDR3 is TGTGCCAGCAGCCAGACACCTATTTACGAGCAGTACTTC.

This clonotype was picked up a small number of times. CDR3 sequence: CASSQDPFSHTEAFF. The CDR3 DNA is TGTGCCAGCAGTCAAGACCCTTTCTCGCACACTGAAGCTTTCTTT. The chain recombines TRBV2 with TRBJ1-1, with D hard to call. Trimming took 5 bases from V and 3 from J, leaving 16 bases between them. The V gene's germline CDR1 is SNHLY and CDR2 FYNNEI. CDR3 length equals 15 residues.

This clonotype has a handful of counts. The rearrangement joins TRBV27 to TRBJ1-2, with unresolved D. This CDR3 region has 14 residues. The germline CDR1 and CDR2 sequences are MNHEY and SMNVEV (reference sequence). Trimming stripped 4 bases from V and 3 bases from J, with 12 bases between. In nucleotides, the CDR3 is TGTGCCAGCAGTTATAAAGCAGGTTACTATGGCTACACCTTC. Its protein is CASSYKAGYYGYTF.

This clonotype turned up a few times. The chain links TRBV10-3 to TRBJ2-1; TRBD2 aligns across 16 bases. CDR1 ENHRY and CDR2 SYGVKD come from the germline V gene. The CDR3 totals 19 residues. With V trimmed by 3 bases and J by 6 bases, 11 bases remained unmatched. The CDR3 loop reads CAISDIPGTSGGGLNEQFF. CDR3 nucleotide sequence: TGTGCCATCAGTGATATTCCCGGGACTAGCGGGGGGGGTCTCAATGAGCAGTTCTTC.